Sequencing of this T cell receptor beta chain was carried out in a study of T cell responses to AZD1222 COVID-19 vaccine. Study-level background: Second-dose intervals of approximately 4 or approximately 12 weeks were pooled. Study-wide points: At study baseline, merely six AZD1222 recipients were seropositive.

With respect to this clone: Its target is unknown.

Libraries were prepared by immunoSEQ multiplex PCR; TCRdb keeps only in-frame clonotypes and omits some of them. The data show tens of thousands of clones, about 90% seen once. The sequence derives from an adult in good health. Sequencing used peripheral blood, obtained on day 0 of AZD1222 vaccination.

The CDR3 loop reads CASSLGQGDGYTF. In nucleotides, the CDR3 is TGCGCCAGCAGCCTTGGGCAGGGGGATGGCTACACCTTC. V is TRBV5-1 and J is TRBJ1-2, with 7 positions matching TRBD1. The CDR3 is 13 residues long. The germline V gene has CDR1 SGHRS and CDR2 YFSETQ. V shed 4 bases and J 6 bases; nucleotides not matched to a gene: 6. The full variable domain, with the rest looked up from reference TRBV5-1 and TRBJ1-2, is KAGVTQTPRYLIKTRGQQVTLSCSPISGHRSVSWYQQTPGQGLQFLFEYFSETQRNKGNFPGRFSGRQFSNSRSEMNVSTLELGDSALYLCASSLGQGDGYTFGSGTRLTVV.